A selection of T cell receptor beta chains follows, all from one sample in a study of regulatory T cells in long-lasting Graves disease. From the multiplex PCR reads, TCRdb called clonotypes with MiXCR, one entry per CDR3 protein. Of 450,000 or so distinct CDR3 sequences in the sample, less than 25% are singletons; the top ten hold 10% to 15%. Sequenced here: peripheral blood mononuclear cells (PBMCs), sampled when the disease was refractory, from a patient treated with antithyroid drugs. The receptors shown here come from a female donor with Graves disease. Each CDR3 is given with its conserved first and last residue. A D gene is named only where the DNA matches it firmly. A clone size is listed for some rows: how often the clone was seen (once, few, many), or a class if it is expanded.

V	length	size	J	D	CDR3	DNA
TRBV19	13	NA	TRBJ1-4	TRBD1	CASSTDRGEKLFF	TGTGCCAGTAGTACCGACAGGGGTGAAAAACTGTTTTTT
TRBV27	15	many	TRBJ1-4	NA	CASSLSQASNEKLFF	TGTGCCAGCAGTTTATCACAGGCCTCTAATGAAAAACTGTTTTTT
TRBV19	17	NA	TRBJ1-6	NA	CAARGVTGSSYNSPLHF	TGTGCCGCCCGGGGCGTAACAGGGAGCTCCTATAATTCACCCCTCCACTTT
TRBV19	16	few	TRBJ2-6	NA	CASSIDVGSGANVLTF	TGTGCCAGTAGTATAGATGTAGGCTCTGGGGCCAACGTCCTGACTTTC
TRBV28	15	many	TRBJ1-4	TRBD1	CASSFATGRDEKLFF	TGTGCCAGCAGTTTCGCGACAGGGAGGGATGAAAAACTGTTTTTT
TRBV6-2/TRBV6-3	17	many	TRBJ2-7	NA	CASSPGGDPRGLGEQYF	TGTGCCAGCAGTCCGGGTGGCGACCCGAGAGGTTTGGGCGAGCAGTACTTC
TRBV6-5	14	NA	TRBJ1-5	NA	CASSYREVDQPQHF	TGTGCCAGCAGTTACCGGGAAGTTGATCAGCCCCAGCATTTT
TRBV6-1	14	NA	TRBJ2-1	TRBD2	CASERTSGTQEQFF	TGTGCCAGCGAGAGAACTAGCGGGACCCAAGAGCAGTTCTTC
TRBV20-1	15	many	TRBJ1-6	NA	CSARQRTMANSPLHF	TGCAGTGCTAGACAACGGACCATGGCCAATTCACCCCTCCACTTT
TRBV3-1	14	few	TRBJ1-3	TRBD1	CASSWGTVGNTIYF	TGTGCCAGCAGCTGGGGGACAGTTGGAAACACCATATATTTT